This TCR beta chain was captured in a study of PD-1 blockade in classical Hodgkin lymphoma. Relapse was seen in all patients after autologous stem cell transplantation, and brentuximab vedotin exposure was variable. Best responses fell into complete response, partial response or progressive disease. This clone has more than one count but fewer than ten. This could be a read error, since a much larger clone is one nucleotide away. Other nucleotide sequences from this sample produce the same CDR3. Sequencing used immunoSEQ multiplex PCR; TCRdb keeps in-frame clones, though not all of them. This table holds over 90,000 clones, 89% found once. This CDR3 is built from 14 residues. Trimming removed 0 bases from V and 3 bases from J, with 9 bases in between. Germline CDR1 reads MNHEY; CDR2 reads SVGAGI.

The J gene is TRBJ2-7, the V gene TRBV6-5; D might be TRBD2 (6 bases). This clonotype was obtained from a human donor with classical Hodgkin lymphoma. The sequencing used peripheral blood mononuclear cells (PBMCs), collected before the second cycle of nivolumab. CDR3 in amino acids: CASSYSLGGYEQYF. CDR3 nucleotide sequence: TGTGCCAGCAGTTACTCGTTGGGGGGCTACGAGCAGTACTTC.